This record concerns one T cell receptor beta chain sequence. Its antigen is not identified. Repertoires were generated with immunoSEQ multiplex PCR, while TCRdb's copy carries only in-frame clones and drops some. This sample yields approximately 44,000 clones, of which 80% are seen a single time; around 9.3% belongs to the top ten. These data come from a study of OX40 agonist ivuxolimab in advanced cancers. For the study at large: Recorded diagnoses for dose-escalation patients were hepatocellular carcinoma, melanoma, renal cell or head and neck cancer. Three patients, one with hepatocellular carcinoma and two with cutaneous melanoma, responded partially.

Autoimmune disease history or systemic immunosuppression led to patient exclusion. Study-wide results and caveats: Among the nonresponders, some also had low normalized T-cell clonal expansion.

The clonotype comes from an adult with an advanced solid tumor such as melanoma, head and neck, liver or kidney cancer. Sample: CD4+ or CD8+ T cells sorted from blood, taken in a trial of the OX40 agonist ivuxolimab.

CDR3 region: CASSPPGRTYEQYF. In DNA form, the CDR3 reads TGTGCCAGCAGCCCCCCCGGGCGTACCTACGAGCAGTACTTC. The chain has TRBV5-8 and TRBJ2-7; D is unresolved. CDR1 and CDR2 from the germline V gene are SGHTS and YDEGEE. There are 14 residues in the CDR3. V was shortened by 4 bases and J by 2 bases, with 13 bases between the two germline ends.